This entry lists 25 T cell receptor beta chains sequenced from one sample in a study of T-cell memory formation after mild COVID-19. TCRdb reanalysed the 5' RACE reads using MiXCR and keeps one entry per CDR3 protein. This sample has about 140,000 distinct CDR3 sequences, with around 14% found just once. The sequenced sample consisted of PBMCs or a T cell subset sorted from them (not recorded which). The receptors were gathered from an adult woman who had mild COVID-19 (a few samples of this study predate the infection). Cell type and time point are not known.

This clonotype came up many times. The chain links TRBV4-1 to TRBJ2-7, with 7 nucleotides matching TRBD2. Trimming took 2 bases from V and 2 from J; bases not matched to a gene: 6. This CDR3 spans 15 amino acids. Germline lookup yields CDR1 MGHRA and CDR2 YSYEKL. DNA of the CDR3: TGCGCCAGCAGCCAATGGGCTAGCGGAGCCTACGAGCAGTACTTC. This translates into CASSQWASGAYEQYF.

The sample holds many counts of this clonotype. The chain links TRBV3-1 to TRBJ2-2; the match to TRBD2 covers 10 bases. This CDR3 has 16 amino acids. Germline trimming cut 1 base from V and 4 bases from J; bases unmatched to any gene: 3. Germline values: CDR1 LGHDT, CDR2 YNNKEL (reference sequence). The CDR3 DNA is TGTGCCAGCAGCCAAGGACTAGCGGGCGCCACCGGGGAGCTGTTTTTT. Amino acids: CASSQGLAGATGELFF.

This clonotype was seen only a few times. The chain couples TRBV7-6 to TRBJ2-5; D is perhaps TRBD2 (6 bases). Germline assignment: CDR1 SGHVS and CDR2 FNYEAQ. V shed 5 bases and J shed 1 base, with 17 bases lying between them. CDR3 size: 16 residues. CDR3 sequence (DNA): TGTGCCAGCAGCGCGAAGTCCACGGGACTCCAAGAGACCCAGTACTTC. Its protein is CASSAKSTGLQETQYF.

This clonotype was recorded a few times. The chain employs TRBV4-1 and TRBJ2-1; 8 nucleotides line up with TRBD2. CDR3 size: 17 residues. V lost 1 base, J lost 1 base, and 6 bases stayed unmatched. Germline CDR1 is MGHRA and CDR2 is YSYEKL. CDR3 nucleotides: TGCGCCAGCAGCCAAGGCCCCGGGGGGGGTTCCTACAATGAGCAGTTCTTC. It is translated as CASSQGPGGGSYNEQFF.

This clonotype was recorded a few times. The DNA for the CDR3 is TGTGCCAGCAGCTTACGGGGGCCCGAGGTCTACGAGCAGTACTTC. Its protein is CASSLRGPEVYEQYF. The chain is built from TRBV13 and TRBJ2-7, with D possibly being TRBD1 or TRBD2 (6 bases each). Trimming took 2 bases from V and 3 from J, leaving 14 bases between them. From germline, CDR1 is PRHDT and CDR2 FYEKMQ (reference sequence). This CDR3 has 15 residues.

The V and J genes are TRBV12-3 or TRBV12-4 and TRBJ2-3, with 10 bases matching TRBD2. This CDR3 comprises 16 residues. V shed 4 bases, J shed 4 bases, and the junction held 8 bases outside the gene matches. DNA for the CDR3: TGTGCCAGCAGTTACGGGACTAGCGATGGGGCAGATACGCAGTATTTT. Amino acid sequence: CASSYGTSDGADTQYF.

V gene TRBV4-1 combines with J gene TRBJ2-5; TRBD2 matches at 8 bases. Germline V lookup: CDR1 MGHRA, CDR2 YSYEKL. The junction had 8 bases not matched to a gene; V was cut back by 0 bases and J by 2 bases. The CDR3 loop spans 17 amino acids. CDR3 loop: CASSQDRNSGIQETQYF. CDR3 DNA: TGCGCCAGCAGCCAAGATCGGAATAGCGGGATTCAAGAGACCCAGTACTTC.

The J gene is TRBJ1-6, the V gene TRBV7-9; D unclear. CDR1 and CDR2 (germline): SEHNR, FQNEAQ (reference sequence). Trimming cost V 2 bases and J 8 bases, with 7 bases left between them. The CDR3 runs to 13 residues. As DNA, the CDR3 is TGTGCCAGCAGCTTAAACGGATATTCACCCCTCCACTTT. Residues: CASSLNGYSPLHF.

This clonotype was detected a few times. V and J are TRBV24-1 and TRBJ2-1; D tentatively reads TRBD1 or TRBD2 (5 bases each). Trimming removed 7 bases from V and 5 bases from J, with 5 bases in between. This CDR3 is built from 11 residues. CDR1 and CDR2 from the germline V gene are KGHDR and SFDVKD. As DNA, the CDR3 is TGTGCCACCAGGGGGGACAATGAGCAGTTCTTC. Translation: CATRGDNEQFF.

J is TRBJ1-2 and V is TRBV20-1; D call uncertain. This CDR3 is built from 13 residues. Trimming took 6 bases from V and 5 from J, leaving 16 bases between them. Per germline, CDR1 DFQATT and CDR2 SNEGSKA (reference sequence). CDR3 sequence: CSAPTGLSYGYTF. In DNA form, the CDR3 reads TGCAGTGCCCCCACCGGACTTTCGTATGGCTACACCTTC.

V usage is TRBV30 and J usage is TRBJ2-3, with 8 bases that match TRBD2. Germline CDR1 and CDR2: GTSNPN and SVGIG (reference sequence). With V trimmed by 1 base and J by 0 bases, 0 bases remained unmatched. The CDR3 consists of 14 residues. The CDR3 region has the DNA TGTGCCTGGAGTGGACTAGCGAGCACAGATACGCAGTATTTT. As protein: CAWSGLASTDTQYF.

The genes are TRBV12-3 or TRBV12-4 and TRBJ1-5; 7 bases line up with TRBD1. This CDR3 is built from 13 residues. V gave up 6 bases and J gave up 5 bases; unmatched junction bases: 4. CDR3 in DNA: TGTGCCAGCAGAACAGGGGATTATCAGCCCCAGCATTTT. Encoded protein: CASRTGDYQPQHF.

The chain's CDR3 is CASSLFRLEEATEAFF. DNA of the CDR3: TGCGCCAGCAGCTTGTTCCGCCTTGAGGAGGCCACTGAAGCTTTCTTT. This chain links TRBV5-1 with TRBJ1-1; no firm D call. V was trimmed by 1 base and J by 4 bases, leaving 17 bases between them. Germline CDR1 and CDR2: SGHRS and YFSETQ. The CDR3 spans 16 residues. Filled out from reference TRBV5-1 and TRBJ1-1, the complete variable domain reads KAGVTQTPRYLIKTRGQQVTLSCSPISGHRSVSWYQQTPGQGLQFLFEYFSETQRNKGNFPGRFSGRQFSNSRSEMNVSTLELGDSALYLCASSLFRLEEATEAFFGQGTRLTVV.

The chain has TRBV4-1 and TRBJ1-1; unclear D gene. There are 12 residues in the CDR3. Germline loops: CDR1 MGHRA, CDR2 YSYEKL. V was pared by 1 base and J by 6 bases, with 6 bases between. This CDR3 is CASSQGTAEAFF. As DNA, the CDR3 is TGCGCCAGCAGCCAAGGGACCGCTGAAGCTTTCTTT.

This clonotype has only a few counts. One end of the junction does not line up with germline, which may come from a read error. The chain combines TRBV12-3 or TRBV12-4 with TRBJ1-2; 8 bases line up with TRBD1. This CDR3 spans 12 amino acids. The DNA of the CDR3 is TGTGCCAGCAATTTACAGGGGGATGGCTACACCTTC. It yields the protein CASNLQGDGYTF.

The V gene is TRBV21-1, the J gene TRBJ2-1; whether TRBD2, the table's D call, matches the DNA was not checked. TRBV21-1 is designated a pseudogene. The CDR3 sequence is 15 residues long. CDR3: CASSKTAGDGNEQFF. CDR3 coding DNA: TGTGCCAGCAGCAAAACAGCGGGGGATGGGAATGAGCAGTTCTTC.

V gene TRBV24-1 combines with J gene TRBJ2-3; 13 positions agree with TRBD2. Germline CDR1 is KGHDR and CDR2 is SFDVKD. Trimming at V came to 0 bases and at J to 4 bases, leaving 6 bases not matched to a gene. This CDR3 region has 18 residues. The CDR3 here is CATSDLPTSGRNADTQYF. The CDR3 DNA is TGTGCCACCAGTGATTTGCCGACTAGCGGGAGGAACGCAGATACGCAGTATTTT.

The chain carries TRBV29-1 and TRBJ1-1, with 10 bases matching TRBD1. V dropped 6 bases and J dropped 3; count of bases not matched to a gene: 1. Germline lookup yields CDR1 SQVTM and CDR2 ANQGSEA. The CDR3 covers 12 residues. DNA of the CDR3: TGCAGCGTAGGGACAGGGGACACTGAAGCTTTCTTT. It specifies CSVGTGDTEAFF.

The chain is built from TRBV6-2 or TRBV6-3 and TRBJ1-1; 8 nucleotides line up with TRBD1. This CDR3 is built from 13 residues. The V and J ends lost 8 bases and 5 bases, in that order; junction bases with no gene match: 7. The germline CDR1 and CDR2 sequences are MNHEY and SVGEGT. CDR3 sequence (DNA): TGTGCCAGCCACCAGGGGGCTGGGACTGAAGCTTTCTTT. Its protein product is CASHQGAGTEAFF.

The V call is TRBV23-1, the J call TRBJ2-1, with 11 bases identical to TRBD1. TRBV23-1 has ORF status, its function being uncertain. This CDR3 has 16 amino acids. V shed 6 bases and J 0 bases; nucleotides not matched to a gene: 4. CDR3 sequence (DNA): TGCGCCAGCAGAGGACAGGGGGCCATCTCCTACAATGAGCAGTTCTTC. Amino acids: CASRGQGAISYNEQFF.

The V and J genes are TRBV20-1 and TRBJ2-6; 12 nucleotides agree with TRBD2. Trimming at V came to 6 bases and at J to 0 bases, leaving 3 bases not matched to a gene. The length of the CDR3 is 16 residues. CDR1 is DFQATT, CDR2 SNEGSKA, per germline (reference sequence). The CDR3 DNA follows: TGCAGTGCGTGGACTAGCGGGGTCTCTGGGGCCAACGTCCTGACTTTC. This gives the protein CSAWTSGVSGANVLTF.

This clonotype was counted ten times or more. The chain combines TRBV6-2 or TRBV6-3 with TRBJ2-7; D unclear. V lost 8 bases, J lost 4 bases, and 3 bases lay in between. CDR3 length: 9 amino acids. The germline gives CDR1 MNHEY, CDR2 SVGEGT. This chain's CDR3 is CASGYEQYF. The CDR3 coding sequence is TGTGCCAGCGGGTACGAGCAGTACTTC.

The chain is built from TRBV15 and TRBJ2-5; D is undetermined. The V gene lost 1 base and the J gene lost 2 bases, with 8 bases spanning the gap. This CDR3 region has 14 residues. Germline lookup yields CDR1 LNHNV and CDR2 YYDKDF (reference sequence). The chain's CDR3 is CATSRGGLQETQYF. CDR3 nucleotide sequence: TGTGCCACCAGCAGAGGTGGCCTACAAGAGACCCAGTACTTC. Full variable domain (remainder filled in from reference TRBV15 and TRBJ2-5): DAMVIQNPRYQVTQFGKPVTLSCSQTLNHNVMYWYQQKSSQAPKLLFHYYDKDFNNEADTPDNFQSRRPNTSFCFLDIRSPGLGDTAMYLCATSRGGLQETQYFGPGTRLLVL.

This clonotype appeared many times. V gene TRBV20-1 combines with J gene TRBJ2-2, with a weak D call TRBD1 (6 bases). Trimming removed 0 bases at V and 7 bases at J, with 21 bases between. This CDR3 spans 17 amino acids. Germline CDR1 DFQATT, CDR2 SNEGSKA (reference sequence). The CDR3, as DNA: TGCAGTGCTAGAGATATAGGGAAAAGGGGGAACGGCGGGGAGCTGTTTTTT. It codes for CSARDIGKRGNGGELFF.

The rearrangement joins TRBV12-3 or TRBV12-4 to TRBJ1-5; the D gene is possibly TRBD1 (5 bases). V was clipped by 3 bases and J by 2 bases, with 11 bases between them. The CDR3 runs to 15 residues. CDR3 bases: TGTGCCAGCAGTTTTAGCAGGGATGGCAATCAGCCCCAGCATTTT. Protein sequence: CASSFSRDGNQPQHF.